The clone carrying this T cell receptor beta chain was seen only a few times. Its antigen is undetermined. Germline and genes: mouse. The missing CDR3 end, 1 residue past where the read stops, is filled in from the germline J gene. This CDR3 has 13 residues. CDR1 GKSSPN and CDR2 SITVG come from the germline V gene. V shed 0 bases, J shed 4 bases, and the junction held 3 bases outside the gene matches. TCRbeta CDR3 was sequenced at survey depth with template counts. Libraries were prepared by immunoSEQ multiplex PCR; TCRdb keeps only in-frame clonotypes and omits some of them. The repertoire consists of around 3,200 clones, with approximately 42% occurring once and the leading ten covering about 23%. Time point here: mouse harvest day 14 after allogeneic transplant. Each mouse received 10^7 T-cell-depleted marrow cells plus 10^6 splenic CD5+ T cells by tail vein. Tissues came from B6→BALB/c major-mismatch GVHD mice at day 7 or 14.

This record belongs to a study of tissue T cells after allogeneic stem cell transplantation. Findings and caveats of the study: Tissue-detected TCR repertoire was only partly captured by blood and spleen T cells. Across patients, clones rarely overlapped, yet motif clusters were shared tissue-specifically.

The clonotype was recovered from a female BALB/c mouse given C57BL/6 T cells with graft-versus-host disease after an allogeneic hematopoietic cell transplant. Sample: gut tissue. This chain joins TRBV31 and TRBJ2-7, with TRBD1 matching over 7 bases. The CDR3 sequence is CAWSLQGSYEQYF. The sequenced part of the CDR3 DNA is TGTGCCTGGAGTCTACAGGGGTCGTATGAACAGTAC.